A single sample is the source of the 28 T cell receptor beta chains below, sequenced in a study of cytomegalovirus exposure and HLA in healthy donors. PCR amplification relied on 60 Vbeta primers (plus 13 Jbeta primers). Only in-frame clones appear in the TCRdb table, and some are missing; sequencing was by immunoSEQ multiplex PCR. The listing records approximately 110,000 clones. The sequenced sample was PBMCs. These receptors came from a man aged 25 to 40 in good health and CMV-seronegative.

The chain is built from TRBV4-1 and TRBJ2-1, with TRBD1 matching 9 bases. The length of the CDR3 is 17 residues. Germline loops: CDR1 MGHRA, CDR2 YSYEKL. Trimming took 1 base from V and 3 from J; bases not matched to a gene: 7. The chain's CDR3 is CASSQGVGTGFYNEQFF. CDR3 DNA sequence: TGCGCCAGCAGCCAAGGGGTGGGGACAGGGTTCTACAATGAGCAGTTCTTC.

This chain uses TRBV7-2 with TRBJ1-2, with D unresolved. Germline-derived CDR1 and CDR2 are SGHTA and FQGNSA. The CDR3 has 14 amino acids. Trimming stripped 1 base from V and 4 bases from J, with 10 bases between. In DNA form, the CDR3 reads TGTGCCAGCAGCTTAGACGGTCTAGGCTATGGCTACACCTTC. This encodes CASSLDGLGYGYTF.

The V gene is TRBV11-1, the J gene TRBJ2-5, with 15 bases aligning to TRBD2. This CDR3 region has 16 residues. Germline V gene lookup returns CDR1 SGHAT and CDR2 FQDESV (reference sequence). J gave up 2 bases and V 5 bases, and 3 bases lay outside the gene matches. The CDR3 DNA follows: TGTGCCAGCAGCCCTGGACTAGCGGGGGGGCAAGAGACCCAGTACTTC. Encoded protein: CASSPGLAGGQETQYF.

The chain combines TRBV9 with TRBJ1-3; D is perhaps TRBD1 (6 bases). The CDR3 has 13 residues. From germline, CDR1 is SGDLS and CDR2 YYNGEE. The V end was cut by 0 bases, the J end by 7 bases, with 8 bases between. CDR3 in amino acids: CASSVEGGNTIYF. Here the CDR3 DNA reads TGTGCCAGCAGCGTAGAGGGGGGGAACACCATATATTTT.

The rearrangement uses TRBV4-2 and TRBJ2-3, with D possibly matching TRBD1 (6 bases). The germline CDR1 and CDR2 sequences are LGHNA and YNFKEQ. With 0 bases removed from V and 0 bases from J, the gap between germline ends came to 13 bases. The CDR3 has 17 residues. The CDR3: CASSQEDSQFSTDTQYF. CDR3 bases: TGTGCCAGCAGCCAAGAGGACAGCCAGTTTAGCACAGATACGCAGTATTTT.

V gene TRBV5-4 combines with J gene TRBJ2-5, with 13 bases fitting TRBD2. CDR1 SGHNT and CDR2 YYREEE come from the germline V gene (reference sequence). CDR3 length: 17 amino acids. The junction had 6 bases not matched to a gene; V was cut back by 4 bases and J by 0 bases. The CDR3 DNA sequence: TGTGCCAGCAGCCCCGGACTAGCGGGGGCCCACCAAGAGACCCAGTACTTC. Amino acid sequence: CASSPGLAGAHQETQYF.

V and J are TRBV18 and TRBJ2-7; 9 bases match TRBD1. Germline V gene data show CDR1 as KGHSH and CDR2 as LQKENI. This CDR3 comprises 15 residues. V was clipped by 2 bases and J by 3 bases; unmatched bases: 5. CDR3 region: CASSPAGQGLYEQYF. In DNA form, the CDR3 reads TGTGCCAGCTCACCAGCGGGACAGGGCCTCTACGAGCAGTACTTC.

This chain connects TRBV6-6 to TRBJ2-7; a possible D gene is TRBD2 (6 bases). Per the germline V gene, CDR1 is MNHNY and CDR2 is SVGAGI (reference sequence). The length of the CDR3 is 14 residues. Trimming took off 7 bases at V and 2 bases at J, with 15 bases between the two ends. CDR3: CASTLGGSPYEQYF. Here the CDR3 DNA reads TGTGCCAGCACCCTCGGGGGATCCCCCTACGAGCAGTACTTC.

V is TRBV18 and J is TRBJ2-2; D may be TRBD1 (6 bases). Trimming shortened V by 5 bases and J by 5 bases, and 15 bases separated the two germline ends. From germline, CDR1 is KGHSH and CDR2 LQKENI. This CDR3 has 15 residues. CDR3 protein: CASSETGEQTGELFF. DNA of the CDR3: TGTGCCAGCTCAGAGACAGGCGAGCAGACCGGGGAGCTGTTTTTT.

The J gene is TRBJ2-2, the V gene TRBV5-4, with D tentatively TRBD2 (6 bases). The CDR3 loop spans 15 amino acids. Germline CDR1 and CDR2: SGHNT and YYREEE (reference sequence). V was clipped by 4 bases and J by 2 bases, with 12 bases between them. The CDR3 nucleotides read TGTGCCAGCAGCAATAGCGGCAGAAACACCGGGGAGCTGTTTTTT. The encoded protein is CASSNSGRNTGELFF.

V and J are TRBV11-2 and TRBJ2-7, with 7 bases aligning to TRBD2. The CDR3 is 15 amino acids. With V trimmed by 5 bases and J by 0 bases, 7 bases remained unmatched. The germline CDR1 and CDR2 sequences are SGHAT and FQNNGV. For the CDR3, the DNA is TGTGCCAGCAGCGTTAGCGGGCCGAGCTCCTACGAGCAGTACTTC. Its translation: CASSVSGPSSYEQYF.

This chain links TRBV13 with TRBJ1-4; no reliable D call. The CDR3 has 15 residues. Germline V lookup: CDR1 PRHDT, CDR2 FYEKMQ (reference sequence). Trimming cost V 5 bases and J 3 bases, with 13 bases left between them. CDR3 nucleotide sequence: TGTGCCAGCAGCCTCTCCGAGGGCCCTAATGAAAAACTGTTTTTT. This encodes CASSLSEGPNEKLFF.

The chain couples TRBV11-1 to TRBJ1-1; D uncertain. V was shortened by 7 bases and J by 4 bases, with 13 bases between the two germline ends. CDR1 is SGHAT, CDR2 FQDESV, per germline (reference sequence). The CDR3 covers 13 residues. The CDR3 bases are TGTGCCAGCACCCTGTCTTCGGGCACTGAAGCTTTCTTT. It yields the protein CASTLSSGTEAFF.

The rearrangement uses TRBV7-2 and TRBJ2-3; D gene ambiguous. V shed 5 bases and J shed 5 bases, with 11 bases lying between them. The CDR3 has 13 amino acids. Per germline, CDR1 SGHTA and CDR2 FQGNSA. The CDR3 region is CASSGRSGDTQYF. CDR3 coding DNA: TGTGCCAGCAGCGGTAGGAGTGGAGATACGCAGTATTTT.

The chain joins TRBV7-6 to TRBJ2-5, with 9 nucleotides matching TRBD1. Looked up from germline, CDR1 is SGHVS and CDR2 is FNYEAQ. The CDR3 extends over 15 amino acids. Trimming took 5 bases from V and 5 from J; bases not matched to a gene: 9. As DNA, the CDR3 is TGTGCCAGCAGCCTAGGGACAGGGTCTAGGGAGACCCAGTACTTC. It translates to CASSLGTGSRETQYF. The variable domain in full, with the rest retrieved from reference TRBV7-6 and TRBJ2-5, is GAGVSQSPRYKVTKRGQDVALRCDPISGHVSLYWYRQALGQGPEFLTYFNYEAQQDKSGLPNDRFSAERPEGSISTLTIQRTEQRDSAMYRCASSLGTGSRETQYFGPGTRLLVL.

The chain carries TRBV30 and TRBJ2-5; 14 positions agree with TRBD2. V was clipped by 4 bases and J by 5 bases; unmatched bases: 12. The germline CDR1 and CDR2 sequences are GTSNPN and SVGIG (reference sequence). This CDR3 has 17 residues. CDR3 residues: CAWTPGLAGGKVETQYF. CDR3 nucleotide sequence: TGTGCCTGGACCCCAGGACTAGCGGGGGGCAAGGTGGAGACCCAGTACTTC.

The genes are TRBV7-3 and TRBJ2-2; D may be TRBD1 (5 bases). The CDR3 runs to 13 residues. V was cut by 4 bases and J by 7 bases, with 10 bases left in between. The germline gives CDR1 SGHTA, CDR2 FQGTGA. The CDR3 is CASSSRDSGELFF. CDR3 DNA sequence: TGTGCCAGCAGCTCCAGAGACAGCGGGGAGCTGTTTTTT.

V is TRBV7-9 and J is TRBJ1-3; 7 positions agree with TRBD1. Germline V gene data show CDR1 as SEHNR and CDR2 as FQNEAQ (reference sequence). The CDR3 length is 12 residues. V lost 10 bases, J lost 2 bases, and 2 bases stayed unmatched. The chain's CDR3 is CATQGAGNTIYF. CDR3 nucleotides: TGTGCCACCCAGGGGGCTGGAAACACCATATATTTT.

CDR3 sequence reads: CASTTGRASALAGELFF. CDR3 nucleotide sequence: TGTGCCAGTACTACGGGGCGGGCTAGCGCCTTGGCCGGGGAGCTGTTTTTT. The chain employs TRBV19 and TRBJ2-2; tentative D call: TRBD2 (6 bases). In germline, CDR1 is LNHDA, CDR2 SQIVND (reference sequence). The V end was cut by 7 bases, the J end by 6 bases, with 24 bases between. This CDR3 region has 17 residues.

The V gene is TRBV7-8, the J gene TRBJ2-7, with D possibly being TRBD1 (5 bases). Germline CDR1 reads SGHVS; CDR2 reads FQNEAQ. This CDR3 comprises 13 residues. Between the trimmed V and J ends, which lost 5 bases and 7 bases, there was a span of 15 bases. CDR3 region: CASSARESREQYF. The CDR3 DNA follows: TGTGCCAGCAGCGCCAGGGAATCAAGAGAGCAGTACTTC.

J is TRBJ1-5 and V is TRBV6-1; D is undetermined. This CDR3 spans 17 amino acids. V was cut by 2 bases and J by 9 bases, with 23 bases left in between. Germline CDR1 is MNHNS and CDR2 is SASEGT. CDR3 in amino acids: CASSERVERPSSMPQHF. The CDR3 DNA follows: TGTGCCAGCAGTGAACGGGTGGAGAGACCAAGTTCGATGCCCCAGCATTTT.

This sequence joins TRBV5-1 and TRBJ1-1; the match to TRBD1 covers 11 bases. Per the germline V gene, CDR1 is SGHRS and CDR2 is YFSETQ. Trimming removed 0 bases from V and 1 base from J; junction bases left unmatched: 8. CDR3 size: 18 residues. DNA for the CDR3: TGCGCCAGCAGCTTGGGGGGACAGGGGGAGGTAGGGAACACTGAAGCTTTCTTT. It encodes CASSLGGQGEVGNTEAFF.

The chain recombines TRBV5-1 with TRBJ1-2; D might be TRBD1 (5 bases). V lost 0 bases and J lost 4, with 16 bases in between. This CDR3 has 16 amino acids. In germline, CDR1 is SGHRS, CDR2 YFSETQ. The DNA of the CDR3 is TGCGCCAGCAGCTTGGAGGTTCAGGGACTGGGCTATGGCTACACCTTC. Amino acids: CASSLEVQGLGYGYTF.

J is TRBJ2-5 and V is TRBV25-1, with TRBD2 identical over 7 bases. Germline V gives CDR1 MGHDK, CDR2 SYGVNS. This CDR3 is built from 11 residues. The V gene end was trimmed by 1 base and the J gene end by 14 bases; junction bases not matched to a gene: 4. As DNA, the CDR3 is TGTGCCAGCAGTGAATCTGGGGACTATTACTTC. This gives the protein CASSESGDYYF.

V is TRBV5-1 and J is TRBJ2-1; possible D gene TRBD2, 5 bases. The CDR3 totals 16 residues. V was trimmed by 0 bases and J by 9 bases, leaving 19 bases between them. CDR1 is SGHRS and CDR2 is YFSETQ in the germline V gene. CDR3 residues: CASSLGVSSEVTEQFF. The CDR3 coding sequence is TGCGCCAGCAGCTTGGGGGTCAGTAGCGAGGTCACTGAGCAGTTCTTC.

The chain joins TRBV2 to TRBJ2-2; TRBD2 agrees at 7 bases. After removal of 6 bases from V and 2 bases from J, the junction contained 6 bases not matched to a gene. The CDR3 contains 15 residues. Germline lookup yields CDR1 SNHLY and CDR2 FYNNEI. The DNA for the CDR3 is TGTGCCAGCAGAGCGGGACGACGAAACACCGGGGAGCTGTTTTTT. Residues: CASRAGRRNTGELFF.

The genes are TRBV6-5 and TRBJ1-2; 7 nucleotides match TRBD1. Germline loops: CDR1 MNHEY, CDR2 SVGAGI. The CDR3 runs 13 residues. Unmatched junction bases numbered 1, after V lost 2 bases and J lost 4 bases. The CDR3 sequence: CASSYEGAYGYTF. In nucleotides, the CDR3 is TGTGCCAGCAGTTACGAGGGGGCCTATGGCTACACCTTC.

This CDR3 reads CASSLEGLAGEETQYF. CDR3 nucleotide sequence: TGTGCCAGCAGCTTAGAGGGACTAGCGGGGGAAGAGACCCAGTACTTC. V usage is TRBV7-2 and J usage is TRBJ2-5; 14 bases agree with TRBD2. Losses at the gene ends were 1 base for V and 3 bases for J; bases not matched to a gene: 1. This CDR3 has 16 amino acids. Germline CDR1 reads SGHTA; CDR2 reads FQGNSA.